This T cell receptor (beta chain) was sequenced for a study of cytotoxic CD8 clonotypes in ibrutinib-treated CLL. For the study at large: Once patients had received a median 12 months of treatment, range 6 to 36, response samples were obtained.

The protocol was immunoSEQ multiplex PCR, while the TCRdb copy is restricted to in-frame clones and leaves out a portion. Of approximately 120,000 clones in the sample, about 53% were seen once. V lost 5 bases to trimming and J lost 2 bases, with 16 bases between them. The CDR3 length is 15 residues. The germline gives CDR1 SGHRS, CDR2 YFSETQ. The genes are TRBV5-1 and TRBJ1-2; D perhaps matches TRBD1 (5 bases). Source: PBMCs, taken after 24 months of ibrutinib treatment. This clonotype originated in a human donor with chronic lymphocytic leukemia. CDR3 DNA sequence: TGCGCCAGCAGTTTTACTACAGGAGAAAACTATGGCTACACCTTC. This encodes CASSFTTGENYGYTF.